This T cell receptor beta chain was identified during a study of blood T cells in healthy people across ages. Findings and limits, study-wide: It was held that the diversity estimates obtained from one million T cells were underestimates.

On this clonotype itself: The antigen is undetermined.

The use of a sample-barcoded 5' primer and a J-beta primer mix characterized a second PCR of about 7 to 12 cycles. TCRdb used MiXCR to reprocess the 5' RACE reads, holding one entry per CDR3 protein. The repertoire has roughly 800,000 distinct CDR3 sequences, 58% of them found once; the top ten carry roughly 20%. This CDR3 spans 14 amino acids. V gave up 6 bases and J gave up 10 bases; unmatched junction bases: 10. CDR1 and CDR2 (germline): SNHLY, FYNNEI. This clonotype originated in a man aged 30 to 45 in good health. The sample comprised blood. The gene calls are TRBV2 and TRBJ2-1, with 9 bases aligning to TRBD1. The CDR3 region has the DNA TGTGCCAGCAGAAGCACAGCAACAGGGGGCGAGCAGTTCTTC. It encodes CASRSTATGGEQFF. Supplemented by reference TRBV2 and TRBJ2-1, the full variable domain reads EPEVTQTPSHQVTQMGQEVILRCVPISNHLYFYWYRQILGQKVEFLVSFYNNEISEKSEIFDDQFSVERPDGSNFTLKIRSTKLEDSAMYFCASRSTATGGEQFFGPGTRLTVL.